The clone carrying this T cell receptor beta chain was counted only a few times. The antigen is not known. A second PCR, run for roughly 7 to 12 cycles, used a sample-barcoded 5' primer plus a J-beta primer mix. TCRdb re-derived calls from the 5' RACE reads in MiXCR, one entry per CDR3 protein. The top ten hold 8.7% of the sample, which has about 540,000 distinct CDR3 sequences, around 24% seen once. This sample is part of a study of blood T cells in healthy people across ages. Study-wide context: Template switching caught about one barcoded beta molecule for each two T cells. Study results and caveats: Expanded clonotype changes were possibly confounded by unknown donor CMV status. Reliance upon unsorted PBMCs precluded definitive naive versus antigen-experienced comparison.

Donors each provided about 10 milliliters of peripheral blood. Germline CDR1 MDHEN, CDR2 SYDVKM. This CDR3 has 17 amino acids. With V trimmed by 2 bases and J by 14 bases, 19 bases remained unmatched. These same records also appear under a second study, on T cells of mothers and their children.

The V gene is TRBV28, the J gene TRBJ2-2; 8 bases fit TRBD1. The material sequenced was blood. The receptor was isolated from a boy aged 5-17 years in good health. CDR3 coding DNA: TGTGCCAGCAGTTTAAGTCAGGGGGCAATGAACACCGGGGTCCTGTTTTTT. This sequence encodes CASSLSQGAMNTGVLFF.